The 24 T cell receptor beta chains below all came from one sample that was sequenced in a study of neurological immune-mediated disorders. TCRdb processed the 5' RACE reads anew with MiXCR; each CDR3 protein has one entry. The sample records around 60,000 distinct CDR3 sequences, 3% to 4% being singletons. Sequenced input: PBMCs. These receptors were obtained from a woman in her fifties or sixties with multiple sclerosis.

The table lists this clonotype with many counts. The CDR3 loop reads CASSYGARETQYF. CDR3 coding DNA: TGCGCCAGCAGCTATGGCGCCCGGGAGACCCAGTACTTC. The chain carries TRBV5-1 and TRBJ2-5; D gene unclear. Looked up from germline, CDR1 is SGHRS and CDR2 is YFSETQ. This CDR3 contains 13 residues. The germline V and J ends were trimmed by 3 bases and 5 bases, with 11 bases remaining between them. The full variable domain, with the rest looked up from reference TRBV5-1 and TRBJ2-5, is KAGVTQTPRYLIKTRGQQVTLSCSPISGHRSVSWYQQTPGQGLQFLFEYFSETQRNKGNFPGRFSGRQFSNSRSEMNVSTLELGDSALYLCASSYGARETQYFGPGTRLLVL.

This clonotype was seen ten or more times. The CDR3 DNA sequence: TGCAGTGCCCTTGGGGCGGGGTCAACAGATACGCAGTATTTT. Its protein product is CSALGAGSTDTQYF. V gene TRBV20-1 combines with J gene TRBJ2-3; weak D call: TRBD2 (6 bases). V dropped 6 bases and J dropped 3 bases, with 16 bases sitting between them. Per germline, CDR1 DFQATT and CDR2 SNEGSKA (reference sequence). The CDR3 runs to 14 residues.

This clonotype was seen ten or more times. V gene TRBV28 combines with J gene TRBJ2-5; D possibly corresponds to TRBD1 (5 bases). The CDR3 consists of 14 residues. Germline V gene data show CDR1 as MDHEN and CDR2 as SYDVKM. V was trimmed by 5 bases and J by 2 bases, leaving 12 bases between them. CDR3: CASSLGPRQETQYF. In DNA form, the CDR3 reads TGTGCCAGCAGTCTGGGGCCTCGGCAAGAGACCCAGTACTTC.

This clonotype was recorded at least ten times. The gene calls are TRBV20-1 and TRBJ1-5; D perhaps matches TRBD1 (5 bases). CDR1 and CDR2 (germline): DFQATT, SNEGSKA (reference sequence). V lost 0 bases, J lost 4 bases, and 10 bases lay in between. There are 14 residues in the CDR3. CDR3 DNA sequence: TGCAGTGCTAGAGATGGGGGACTAAATCAGCCCCAGCATTTT. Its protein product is CSARDGGLNQPQHF.

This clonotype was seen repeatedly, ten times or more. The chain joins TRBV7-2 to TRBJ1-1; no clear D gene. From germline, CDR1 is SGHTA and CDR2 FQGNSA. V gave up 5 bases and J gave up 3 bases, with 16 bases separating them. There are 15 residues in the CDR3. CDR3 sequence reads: CASSRSGTPDTEAFF. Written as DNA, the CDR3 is TGTGCCAGCAGCAGATCAGGCACTCCGGACACTGAAGCTTTCTTT.

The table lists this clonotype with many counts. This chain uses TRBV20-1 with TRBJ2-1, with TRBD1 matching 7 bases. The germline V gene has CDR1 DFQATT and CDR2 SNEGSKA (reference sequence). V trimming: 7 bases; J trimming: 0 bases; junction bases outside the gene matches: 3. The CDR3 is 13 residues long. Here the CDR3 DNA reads TGCAGTGACCGGGACAGCTCCTACAATGAGCAGTTCTTC. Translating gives CSDRDSSYNEQFF.

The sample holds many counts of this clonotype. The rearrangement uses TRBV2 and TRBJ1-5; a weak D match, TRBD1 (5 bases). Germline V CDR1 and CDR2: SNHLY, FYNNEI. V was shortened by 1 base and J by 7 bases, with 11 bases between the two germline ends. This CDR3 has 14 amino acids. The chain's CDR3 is CASSEESGEQPQHF. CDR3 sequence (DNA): TGTGCCAGCAGTGAAGAGTCGGGGGAACAGCCCCAGCATTTT.

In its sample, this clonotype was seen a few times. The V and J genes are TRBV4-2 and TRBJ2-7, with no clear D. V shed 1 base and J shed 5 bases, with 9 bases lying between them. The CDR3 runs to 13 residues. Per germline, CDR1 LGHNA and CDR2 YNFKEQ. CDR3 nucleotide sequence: TGTGCCAGCAGCCAAGGCCTTCCGGACGAGCAGTACTTC. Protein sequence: CASSQGLPDEQYF.

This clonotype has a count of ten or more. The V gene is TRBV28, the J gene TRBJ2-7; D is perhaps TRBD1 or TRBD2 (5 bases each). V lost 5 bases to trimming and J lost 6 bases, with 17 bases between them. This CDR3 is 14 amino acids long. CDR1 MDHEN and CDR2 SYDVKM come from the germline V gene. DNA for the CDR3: TGTGCCAGCAGTCCCGGGGCGGACGGGGTCGAGCAGTACTTC. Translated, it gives CASSPGADGVEQYF.

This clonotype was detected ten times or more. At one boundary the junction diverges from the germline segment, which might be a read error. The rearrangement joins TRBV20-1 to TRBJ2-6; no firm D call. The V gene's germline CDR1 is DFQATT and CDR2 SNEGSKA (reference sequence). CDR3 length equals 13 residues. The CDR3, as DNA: TGTGGCGTATGGGAATCTGGGGCCAACGTCCTGACTTTC. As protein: CGVWESGANVLTF.

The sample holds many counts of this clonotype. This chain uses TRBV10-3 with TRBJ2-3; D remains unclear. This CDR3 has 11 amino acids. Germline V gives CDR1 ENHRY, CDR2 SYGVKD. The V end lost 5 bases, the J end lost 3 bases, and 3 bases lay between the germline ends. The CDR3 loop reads CAISSTDTQYF. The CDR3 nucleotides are TGTGCCATCAGTTCTACAGATACGCAGTATTTT.

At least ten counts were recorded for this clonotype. The DNA for the CDR3 is TGCGCCAGCAGCTCCTTCCCGGGACGCGGCTATGGCTACACCTTC. This codes for CASSSFPGRGYGYTF. The V call is TRBV5-1, the J call TRBJ1-2, with D perhaps TRBD1 (5 bases). V was clipped by 3 bases and J by 4 bases, with 16 bases between them. CDR3 length: 15 amino acids. Germline CDR1 SGHRS, CDR2 YFSETQ. Filled out from reference TRBV5-1 and TRBJ1-2, the complete variable domain reads KAGVTQTPRYLIKTRGQQVTLSCSPISGHRSVSWYQQTPGQGLQFLFEYFSETQRNKGNFPGRFSGRQFSNSRSEMNVSTLELGDSALYLCASSSFPGRGYGYTFGSGTRLTVV.

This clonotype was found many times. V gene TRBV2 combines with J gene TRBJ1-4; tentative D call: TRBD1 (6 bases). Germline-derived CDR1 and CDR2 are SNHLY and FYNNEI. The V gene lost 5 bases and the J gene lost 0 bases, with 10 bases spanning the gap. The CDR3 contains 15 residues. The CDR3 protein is CASSPRQATNEKLFF. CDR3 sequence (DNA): TGTGCCAGCAGTCCCCGACAGGCAACTAATGAAAAACTGTTTTTT.

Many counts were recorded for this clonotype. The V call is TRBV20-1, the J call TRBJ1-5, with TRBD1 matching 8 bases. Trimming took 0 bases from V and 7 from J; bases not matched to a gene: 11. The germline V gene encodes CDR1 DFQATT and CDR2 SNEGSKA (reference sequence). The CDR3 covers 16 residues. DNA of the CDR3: TGCAGTGCTAGAGATTTCCAGGACAGGGATGGCCAGCCCCAGCATTTT. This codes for CSARDFQDRDGQPQHF.

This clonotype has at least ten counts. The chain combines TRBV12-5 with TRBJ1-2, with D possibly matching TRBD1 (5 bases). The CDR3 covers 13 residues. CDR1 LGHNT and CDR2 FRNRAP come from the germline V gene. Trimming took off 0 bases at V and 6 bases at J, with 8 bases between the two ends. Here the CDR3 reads CASGLVGRDGYTF. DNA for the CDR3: TGTGCTAGTGGTTTGGTCGGCAGGGATGGCTACACCTTC.

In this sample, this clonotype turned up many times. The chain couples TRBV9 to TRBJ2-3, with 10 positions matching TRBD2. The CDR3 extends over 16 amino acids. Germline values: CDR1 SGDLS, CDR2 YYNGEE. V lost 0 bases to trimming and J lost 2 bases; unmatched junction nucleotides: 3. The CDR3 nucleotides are TGTGCCAGCAGCGTAGGGACTAGCGGCTACACAGATACGCAGTATTTT. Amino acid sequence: CASSVGTSGYTDTQYF.

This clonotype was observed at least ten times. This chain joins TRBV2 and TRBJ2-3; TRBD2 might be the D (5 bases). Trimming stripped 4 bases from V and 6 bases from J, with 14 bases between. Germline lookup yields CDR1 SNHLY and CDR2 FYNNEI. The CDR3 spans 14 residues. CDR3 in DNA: TGTGCCAGCAGTGCCCGGACGGGCGGGGATACGCAGTATTTT. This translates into CASSARTGGDTQYF.

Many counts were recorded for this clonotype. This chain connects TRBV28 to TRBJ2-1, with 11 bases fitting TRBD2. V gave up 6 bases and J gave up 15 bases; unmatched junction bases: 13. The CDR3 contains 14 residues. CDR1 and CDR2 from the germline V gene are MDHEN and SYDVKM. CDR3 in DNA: TGTGCCAGCAGCCGAGGGACTAGCGGACTTCGCAGGTTCTTC. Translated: CASSRGTSGLRRFF.

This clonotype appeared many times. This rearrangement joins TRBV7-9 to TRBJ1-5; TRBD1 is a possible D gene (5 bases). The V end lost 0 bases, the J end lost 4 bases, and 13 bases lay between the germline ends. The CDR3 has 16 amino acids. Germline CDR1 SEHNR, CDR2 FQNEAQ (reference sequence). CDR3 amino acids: CASSLAKGTGNQPQHF. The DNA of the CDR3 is TGTGCCAGCAGCTTAGCAAAGGGGACGGGAAATCAGCCCCAGCATTTT.

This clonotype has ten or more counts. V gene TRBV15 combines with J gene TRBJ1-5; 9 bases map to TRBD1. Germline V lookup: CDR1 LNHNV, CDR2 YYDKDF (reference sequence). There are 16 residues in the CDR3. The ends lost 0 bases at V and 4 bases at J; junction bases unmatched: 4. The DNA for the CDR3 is TGTGCCACCAGCAGAGACCGAGGGACAGGGAATCAGCCCCAGCATTTT. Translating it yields CATSRDRGTGNQPQHF.

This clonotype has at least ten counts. CDR3 DNA: TGTGCCAGCAGCTTAGGGGGGTCAGGGGGCATTGCCCTCCACTTT. Protein: CASSLGGSGGIALHF. The rearrangement links TRBV7-8 to TRBJ1-6; TRBD1 aligns across 8 bases. Germline V gene data show CDR1 as SGHVS and CDR2 as FQNEAQ. V shed 1 base, J shed 14 bases, and the junction held 10 bases outside the gene matches. The CDR3 is 15 amino acids.

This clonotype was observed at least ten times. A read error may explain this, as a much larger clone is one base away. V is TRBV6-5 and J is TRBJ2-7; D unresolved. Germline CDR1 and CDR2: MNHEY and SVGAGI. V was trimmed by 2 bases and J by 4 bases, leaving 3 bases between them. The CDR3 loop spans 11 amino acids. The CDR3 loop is CASSYHYEQYF. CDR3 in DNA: TGTGCCAGCAGTTACCATTACGAGCAGTACTTC.

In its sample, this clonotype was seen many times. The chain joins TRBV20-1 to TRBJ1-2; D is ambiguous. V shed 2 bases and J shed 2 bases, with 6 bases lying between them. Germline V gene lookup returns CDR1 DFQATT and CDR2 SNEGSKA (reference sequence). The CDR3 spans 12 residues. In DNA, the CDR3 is TGCAGTGCTAGATGGGGAAACTATGGCTACACCTTC. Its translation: CSARWGNYGYTF.

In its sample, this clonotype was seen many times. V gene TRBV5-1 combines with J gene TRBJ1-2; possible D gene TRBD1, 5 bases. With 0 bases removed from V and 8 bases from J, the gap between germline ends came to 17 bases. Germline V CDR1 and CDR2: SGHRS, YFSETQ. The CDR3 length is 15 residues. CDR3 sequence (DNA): TGCGCCAGCAGCTTGGCGGGGACGGAGGCTTGGGGCTACACCTTC. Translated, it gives CASSLAGTEAWGYTF.